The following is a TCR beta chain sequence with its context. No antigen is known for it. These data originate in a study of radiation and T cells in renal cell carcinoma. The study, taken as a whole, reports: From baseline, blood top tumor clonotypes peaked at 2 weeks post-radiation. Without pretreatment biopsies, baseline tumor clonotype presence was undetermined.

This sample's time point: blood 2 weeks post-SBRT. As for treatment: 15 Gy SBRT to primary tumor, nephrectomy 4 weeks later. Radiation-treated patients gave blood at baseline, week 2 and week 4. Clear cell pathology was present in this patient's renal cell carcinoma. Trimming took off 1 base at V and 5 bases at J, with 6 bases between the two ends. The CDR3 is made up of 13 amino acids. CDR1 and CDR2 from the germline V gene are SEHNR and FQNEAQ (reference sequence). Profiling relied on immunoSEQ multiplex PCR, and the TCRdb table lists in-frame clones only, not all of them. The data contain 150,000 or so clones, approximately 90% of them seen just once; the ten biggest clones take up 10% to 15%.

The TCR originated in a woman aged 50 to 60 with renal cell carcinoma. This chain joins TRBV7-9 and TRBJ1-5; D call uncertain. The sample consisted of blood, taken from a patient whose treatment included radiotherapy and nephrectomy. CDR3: CASSLDGHQPQHF. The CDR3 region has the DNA TGTGCCAGCAGCTTAGACGGTCATCAGCCCCAGCATTTT. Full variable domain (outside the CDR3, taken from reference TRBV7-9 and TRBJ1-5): DTGVSQNPRHKITKRGQNVTFRCDPISEHNRLYWYRQTLGQGPEFLTYFQNEAQLEKSRLLSDRFSAERPKGSFSTLEIQRTEQGDSAMYLCASSLDGHQPQHFGDGTRLSIL.